This is a list of T cell receptor beta chains from one sample in a study of blood T cell repertoires in COVID-19. Libraries were prepared by immunoSEQ multiplex PCR; TCRdb keeps only in-frame clonotypes and omits some of them. This table holds about 200,000 clones, 70% to 90% found once. The sequenced material came from peripheral blood. These receptors were taken from a man between 60 and 70 years old with acute or convalescent COVID-19. The CDR3 runs from the conserved cysteine through the conserved F or W. Fields, in order: clone size, V gene, D gene, CDR3 length, J gene, CDR3 DNA, CDR3 protein. A D gene is named only where the DNA matches it firmly. Clone size appears in some rows only: once, few, many, or a class for an expanded clone.

.	TRBV5-1	TRBD1	15	TRBJ1-1	TGCGCCAGCAGCTTGGTTGGACAGGGATCCCCTGAAGCTTTCTTT	CASSLVGQGSPEAFF
.	TRBV19	TRBD2	20	TRBJ2-1	TGTGCCAGTAGTATAGATCTCCTAGCGGGCCGTCTTAGCTCCTACAATGAGCAGTTCTTC	CASSIDLLAGRLSSYNEQFF
.	TRBV12-3/TRBV12-4	TRBD1	13	TRBJ2-7	TGTGCCAGCAGTTTAGCGTCAGGACAGGGGGAGTACTTC	CASSLASGQGEYF
once	TRBV3-1/TRBV3-2	TRBD1	14	TRBJ1-4	TGTGCCAGCAGCCAGACAGGGGGATATGAAAAACTGTTTTTT	CASSQTGGYEKLFF
.	TRBV19	TRBD2	15	TRBJ2-5	TGTGCCAGTAGCCCTAGCGGTACGTGGCGAGAGACCCAGTACTTC	CASSPSGTWRETQYF
.	TRBV6-5	.	13	TRBJ1-2	TGTGCCAGCAGACCCAGGGAGGTTAATGGCTACACCTTC	CASRPREVNGYTF
.	TRBV5-8	.	13	TRBJ2-7	TGTGCCAGCAACGGCGGACAGACCTACGAGCAGTACTTC	CASNGGQTYEQYF
once	TRBV11-3	TRBD2	17	TRBJ2-1	TGTGCCAGCAGCTTAGTCCTTAGCGGGGGGGTCTACAATGAGCAGTTCTTC	CASSLVLSGGVYNEQFF
few	TRBV7-8	.	15	TRBJ1-3	TGTGCCAGCAGCCCAGGCCCAGTCTCTGGAAACACCATATATTTT	CASSPGPVSGNTIYF
.	TRBV19	.	15	TRBJ2-3	TGTGCCAGTAGTATAGGTGGGCTGGGCGCAGATACGCAGTATTTT	CASSIGGLGADTQYF
.	TRBV5-6	.	14	TRBJ1-1	TGTGCCAGCAGCGCTTACCTCAGGAACACTGAAGCTTTCTTT	CASSAYLRNTEAFF
.	TRBV19	TRBD1	15	TRBJ2-4	TGTGCCAGTACCCCGGCAGGGGGCATCGGAAACATTCAGTACTTC	CASTPAGGIGNIQYF
.	TRBV27	TRBD2	18	TRBJ2-4	TGTGCCAGCAGCCGGACTAGCGGGGCCCCGGGGGCCAAAAACATTCAGTACTTC	CASSRTSGAPGAKNIQYF
few	TRBV6-4	.	14	TRBJ2-2	TGTGCCAGTACTGTCTCCGCGAACACCGGGGAGCTGTTTTTT	CASTVSANTGELFF
.	TRBV2	TRBD1	19	TRBJ2-5	TGTGCCAGCAGTGAGGGGACAGGCGTCGGACCGTGGTCGGAAGAGACCCAGTACTTC	CASSEGTGVGPWSEETQYF
.	TRBV4-2	TRBD1	13	TRBJ2-3	TGTGCCACCCGGGACAGGGGGAAGCATACGCAGTATTTT	CATRDRGKHTQYF
.	TRBV27	.	13	TRBJ1-1	TGTGCCAGCAGTTTGGGGGGGAGGACTGAAGCTTTCTTT	CASSLGGRTEAFF
once	TRBV13	.	14	TRBJ1-6	TGTGCCAGCAGAACAGGGCTGTATAATTCACCCCTCCACTTT	CASRTGLYNSPLHF
.	TRBV14	.	15	TRBJ1-1	TGTGCCAGCAGCCAGACGGCCTATCGGGAGACTGAAGCTTTCTTT	CASSQTAYRETEAFF
.	TRBV7-9	TRBD1	17	TRBJ1-1	TGTGCCAGCAGCCCTCAGACAGGGAGGTTGGGTAGGACTGAAGCTTTCTTT	CASSPQTGRLGRTEAFF
.	TRBV5-6	.	15	TRBJ1-2	TGTGCCAGCAGCACCGGACAGCCATCCTCCTATGGCTACACCTTC	CASSTGQPSSYGYTF
once	TRBV6-4	TRBD2	17	TRBJ2-5	TGTGCCAGCAGTGCTCAAGCTGGGACTAGCGGGGGATTCCCCCAGTACTTC	CASSAQAGTSGGFPQYF
few	TRBV5-6	TRBD1	15	TRBJ1-1	TGTGCCAGCAGCTCCGCCGGGACAGGGGGCGCGCGAGCTTTCTTT	CASSSAGTGGARAFF
.	TRBV7-2	.	14	TRBJ2-7	TGTGCCAGCAGCTTCCGCGGGGTCTCCTACGAGCAGTACTTC	CASSFRGVSYEQYF
.	TRBV5-1	.	17	TRBJ2-6	TGCGCCAGCAGCTTGGGTGCAGGGGCGGCGGGGGCCAACGTCCTGACTTTC	CASSLGAGAAGANVLTF
once	TRBV7-3	TRBD2	17	TRBJ2-2	TGTGCCAGCAGCTTTTTAGCGGGGACCTCGGGCACCGGGGAGCTGTTTTTT	CASSFLAGTSGTGELFF
.	TRBV11-2	TRBD1	14	TRBJ2-7	TGTGCCAGCAGCACGGGACAGGGGGACTACGAGCAGTACTTC	CASSTGQGDYEQYF
.	TRBV3-1/TRBV3-2	.	15	TRBJ1-1	TGTGCCAGCAGCCGGGAATGGGGGCGGAACACTGAAGCTTTCTTT	CASSREWGRNTEAFF
.	TRBV7-9	.	13	TRBJ1-5	TGTGCCAGCAGCTTAGGGTCGGATCAGCCCCAGCATTTT	CASSLGSDQPQHF
.	TRBV28	TRBD2	14	TRBJ2-5	TGTGCCAGCAGTGGTAGCGGGGTCCAAGAGACCCAGTACTTC	CASSGSGVQETQYF
.	TRBV5-8	.	15	TRBJ2-7	TGTGCCAGCAGCCCACCGCTAGTGGCGTCCTACGAGCAGTACTTC	CASSPPLVASYEQYF
.	TRBV28	.	15	TRBJ1-5	TGTGCCAGCAGTTCCGCCGGGGGGAGCAATCAGCCCCAGCATTTT	CASSSAGGSNQPQHF
.	TRBV4-2	.	14	TRBJ1-1	TGTGCCAGCAGCCAAGAACGGTTGAACACTGAAGCTTTCTTT	CASSQERLNTEAFF
.	TRBV9	.	15	TRBJ1-1	TGTGCCAGCACCCCTATGGACAGCTATGTCACTGAAGCTTTCTTT	CASTPMDSYVTEAFF
once	TRBV5-4	.	16	TRBJ1-1	TGTGCCAGCAGCTCCCACCACGGGGGTATGGGCACTGAAGCTTTCTTT	CASSSHHGGMGTEAFF
.	TRBV6-4	TRBD2	13	TRBJ2-3	TGTGCCAGCAGTGACTCTGGACTAGTTGCGCAGTATTTT	CASSDSGLVAQYF
few	TRBV6-2/TRBV6-3	.	13	TRBJ2-2	TGTGCCAGCAGTCCCCGGGGGACCGGGGAGCTGTTTTTT	CASSPRGTGELFF
.	TRBV6-5	.	14	TRBJ2-2	TGTGCCAGCAGTTCCGCACAGGGTTTCGGGGAGCTGTTTTTT	CASSSAQGFGELFF
.	TRBV5-1	.	13	TRBJ1-1	TGCGCCAGCAGCTTGCAGGCTAACGCTGAAGCTTTCTTT	CASSLQANAEAFF
.	TRBV3-1/TRBV3-2	.	14	TRBJ2-7	TGTGCCAGCAGCCAAGATCAGTTCGGGGTCGAGCAGTACTTC	CASSQDQFGVEQYF
.	TRBV6-5	TRBD2	14	TRBJ2-2	TGTGCCAGCCAAGAGCGGGGGGGAACCGGGGAGCTGTTTTTT	CASQERGGTGELFF
.	TRBV7-3	.	13	TRBJ1-1	TGTGCCAGCAGCGCGGGCCAGAACACTGAAGCTTTCTTT	CASSAGQNTEAFF
.	TRBV5-8	.	13	TRBJ2-7	TGTGCCAGCAGCCTCCCGAGGGGGTACGAGCAGTACTTC	CASSLPRGYEQYF
.	TRBV6-5	.	15	TRBJ1-6	TGTGCCAGCAGCCGGTTAGACAGGTCATATTCACCCCTCCACTTT	CASSRLDRSYSPLHF
.	TRBV6-6	TRBD2	14	TRBJ2-3	TGTGCCAGCAAACTTAGCGGGGGCACAGATACGCAGTATTTT	CASKLSGGTDTQYF
.	TRBV7-2	.	17	TRBJ2-4	TGTGCCAGCAGCTTAGGGGCGGGGTCAATAGCCAAAAACATTCAGTACTTC	CASSLGAGSIAKNIQYF
.	TRBV7-2	.	13	TRBJ2-1	TGTGCCAGCAGCTGGGGGGTCTACAATGAGCAGTTCTTC	CASSWGVYNEQFF
few	TRBV27	.	13	TRBJ2-2	TGTGCCAGCAGTGCTGTTCCTAGCGGGGAGCTGTTTTTT	CASSAVPSGELFF
.	TRBV7-2	.	15	TRBJ1-2	TGTGCCAGCAGCTTAGATGGTAGGGGAATTTATGGCTACACCTTC	CASSLDGRGIYGYTF
.	TRBV19	.	16	TRBJ1-3	TGTGCCAGTAGTATTCCGGGAACCTCGTCCGGAAACACCATATATTTT	CASSIPGTSSGNTIYF
once	TRBV3-1/TRBV3-2	TRBD2	16	TRBJ2-2	TGTGCCAGCAGCCAAGATGAGCGGGGACGAGGTCGGGAGCTGTTTTTT	CASSQDERGRGRELFF
.	TRBV7-6	TRBD1	19	TRBJ2-7	TGTGCCAGCAGCAACCCCCGGACAGGGATTTCAAATCACCCCCACGAGCAGTACTTC	CASSNPRTGISNHPHEQYF
.	TRBV10-3	TRBD1	14	TRBJ2-7	TGTGCCATCAGTGACGGACAGGGGGCGGATGAGCAGTACTTC	CAISDGQGADEQYF
.	TRBV19	.	13	TRBJ1-2	TGTGCCAGTAGCCGCGGGACCCTCTATGGCTACACCTTC	CASSRGTLYGYTF
few	TRBV6-5	TRBD1	14	TRBJ1-2	TGTGCCAGCACCCCGGACAGGTTCGTTGGAGGCTACACCTTC	CASTPDRFVGGYTF
.	TRBV14	TRBD1	16	TRBJ2-2	TGTGCCAGCAGCCCGAAGGACAGGACTAACACCGGGGAGCTGTTTTTT	CASSPKDRTNTGELFF
.	TRBV6-5	TRBD1	15	TRBJ2-7	TGTGCCAGCAGTTACGAGACAGGGCCCCCCTACGAGCAGTACTTC	CASSYETGPPYEQYF
.	TRBV7-9	.	15	TRBJ1-4	TGTGCCAGCAGCTTGGCCCCTACAGGGAATGAAAAACTGTTTTTT	CASSLAPTGNEKLFF